Here is one TCR beta chain with its context. Data came from immunoSEQ multiplex PCR; TCRdb stores just in-frame clones and leaves some out. Found here are around 100,000 clones, about 85% of them singletons; the top ten hold about 1.8%. The CDR3 covers 12 residues. Germline V gene data show CDR1 as MNHNY and CDR2 as SVGAGI (reference sequence). V lost 7 bases, J lost 6 bases, and 12 bases lay in between. This sample is part of a study of blood T cell repertoires in COVID-19. The specimen was peripheral blood. The TCR was taken from a woman between 65 and 79 years old with active or convalescent COVID-19. The chain recombines TRBV6-6 with TRBJ1-2; D possibly corresponds to TRBD1 (5 bases). The CDR3 DNA follows: TGTGCCAGCACCTACGGGGGGGATGGCTACACCTTC. Residues: CASTYGGDGYTF.